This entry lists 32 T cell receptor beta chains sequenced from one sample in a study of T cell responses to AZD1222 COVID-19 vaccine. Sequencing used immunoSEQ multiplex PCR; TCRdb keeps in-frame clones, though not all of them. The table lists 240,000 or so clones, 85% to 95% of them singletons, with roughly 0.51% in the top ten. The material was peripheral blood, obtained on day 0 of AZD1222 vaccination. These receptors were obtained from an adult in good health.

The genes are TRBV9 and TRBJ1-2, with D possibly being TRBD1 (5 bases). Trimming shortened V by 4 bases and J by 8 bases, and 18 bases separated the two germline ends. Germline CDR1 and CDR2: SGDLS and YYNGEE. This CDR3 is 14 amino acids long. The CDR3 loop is CASSRRDQRGGYTF. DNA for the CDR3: TGTGCCAGCAGCCGCAGGGACCAGCGGGGGGGCTACACCTTC.

The CDR3 DNA follows: TGTGCCAGCATGGACTATCAAGAGACCCAGTACTTC. Translation: CASMDYQETQYF. V usage is TRBV28 and J usage is TRBJ2-5; D possibly corresponds to TRBD2 (6 bases). Trimming took off 7 bases at V and 2 bases at J, with 8 bases between the two ends. This CDR3 spans 12 amino acids. Germline assignment: CDR1 MDHEN and CDR2 SYDVKM.

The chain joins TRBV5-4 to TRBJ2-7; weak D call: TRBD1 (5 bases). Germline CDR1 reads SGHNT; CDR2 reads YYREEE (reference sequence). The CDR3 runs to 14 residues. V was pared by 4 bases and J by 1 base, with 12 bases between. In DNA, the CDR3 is TGTGCCAGCAGCCCTCAGGGCGGATCCTACGAGCAGTACTTC. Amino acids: CASSPQGGSYEQYF.

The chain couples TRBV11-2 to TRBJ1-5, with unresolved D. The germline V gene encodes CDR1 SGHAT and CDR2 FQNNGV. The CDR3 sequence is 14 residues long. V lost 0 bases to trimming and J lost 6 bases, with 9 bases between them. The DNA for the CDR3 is TGTGCCAGCAGCTTAGATCGCATTGGTCAGCCCCAGCATTTT. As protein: CASSLDRIGQPQHF.

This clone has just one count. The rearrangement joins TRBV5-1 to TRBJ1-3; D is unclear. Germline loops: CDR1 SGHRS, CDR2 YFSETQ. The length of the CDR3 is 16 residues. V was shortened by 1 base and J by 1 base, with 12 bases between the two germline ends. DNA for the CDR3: TGCGCCAGCAGCTTGCCCGGAGGGAAGTCTGGAAACACCATATATTTT. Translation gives CASSLPGGKSGNTIYF.

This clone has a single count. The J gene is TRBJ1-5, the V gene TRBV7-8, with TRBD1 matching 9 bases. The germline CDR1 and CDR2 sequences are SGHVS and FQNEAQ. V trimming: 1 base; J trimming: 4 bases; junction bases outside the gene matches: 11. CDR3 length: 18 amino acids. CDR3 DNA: TGTGCCAGCAGCTTAGAATTTATAGGGGACAGGGTGAATCAGCCCCAGCATTTT. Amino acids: CASSLEFIGDRVNQPQHF.

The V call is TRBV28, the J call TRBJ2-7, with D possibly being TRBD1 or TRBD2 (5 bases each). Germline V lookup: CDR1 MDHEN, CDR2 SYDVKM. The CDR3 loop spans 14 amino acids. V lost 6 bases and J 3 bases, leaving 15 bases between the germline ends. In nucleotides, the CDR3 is TGTGCCAGCAGGCCTACGGGACGCTTCTACGAGCAGTACTTC. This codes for CASRPTGRFYEQYF.

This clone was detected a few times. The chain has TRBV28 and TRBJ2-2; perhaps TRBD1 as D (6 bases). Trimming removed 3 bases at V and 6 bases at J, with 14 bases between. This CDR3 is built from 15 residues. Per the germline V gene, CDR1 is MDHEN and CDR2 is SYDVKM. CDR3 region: CASSLSRPGAGELFF. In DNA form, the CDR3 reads TGTGCCAGCAGTTTGAGTAGGCCAGGGGCCGGGGAGCTGTTTTTT.

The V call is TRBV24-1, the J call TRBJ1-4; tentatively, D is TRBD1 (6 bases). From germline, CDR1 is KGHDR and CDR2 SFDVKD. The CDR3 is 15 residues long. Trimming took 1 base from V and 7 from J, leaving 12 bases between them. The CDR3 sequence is CATSDFAGGGEKLFF. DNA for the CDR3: TGTGCCACCAGTGATTTTGCGGGGGGCGGTGAAAAACTGTTTTTT.

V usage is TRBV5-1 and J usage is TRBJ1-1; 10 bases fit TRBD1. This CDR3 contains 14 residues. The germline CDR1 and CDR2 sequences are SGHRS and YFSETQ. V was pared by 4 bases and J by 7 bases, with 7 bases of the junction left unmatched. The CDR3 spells CASSVRQGADEAFF. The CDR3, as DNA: TGCGCCAGCAGCGTCCGACAGGGGGCGGATGAAGCTTTCTTT. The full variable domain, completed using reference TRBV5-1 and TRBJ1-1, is KAGVTQTPRYLIKTRGQQVTLSCSPISGHRSVSWYQQTPGQGLQFLFEYFSETQRNKGNFPGRFSGRQFSNSRSEMNVSTLELGDSALYLCASSVRQGADEAFFGQGTRLTVV.

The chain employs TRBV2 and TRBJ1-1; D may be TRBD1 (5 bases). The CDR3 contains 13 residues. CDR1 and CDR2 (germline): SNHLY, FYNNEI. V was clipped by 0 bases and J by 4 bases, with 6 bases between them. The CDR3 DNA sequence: TGTGCCAGCAGTGAAGCAGGGGCCACTGAAGCTTTCTTT. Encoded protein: CASSEAGATEAFF.

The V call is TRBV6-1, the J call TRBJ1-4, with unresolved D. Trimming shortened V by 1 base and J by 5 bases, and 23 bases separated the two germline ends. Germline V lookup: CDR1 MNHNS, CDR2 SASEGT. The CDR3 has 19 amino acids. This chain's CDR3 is CASSEGVIVPPAPNEKLFF. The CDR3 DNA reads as TGTGCCAGCAGTGAAGGAGTCATCGTTCCCCCCGCCCCAAATGAAAAACTGTTTTTT.

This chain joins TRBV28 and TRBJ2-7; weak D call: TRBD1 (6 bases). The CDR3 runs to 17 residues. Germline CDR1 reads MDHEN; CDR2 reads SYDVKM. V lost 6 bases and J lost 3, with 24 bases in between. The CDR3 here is CASRTPTRTASNYEQYF. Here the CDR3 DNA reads TGTGCCAGCAGAACTCCCACCCGGACAGCCAGCAACTACGAGCAGTACTTC.

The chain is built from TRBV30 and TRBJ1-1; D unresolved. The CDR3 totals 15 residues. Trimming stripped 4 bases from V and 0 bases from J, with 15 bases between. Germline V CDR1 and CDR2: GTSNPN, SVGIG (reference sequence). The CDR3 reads CAWIGPGRMNTEAFF. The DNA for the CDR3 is TGTGCCTGGATAGGGCCTGGTCGCATGAACACTGAAGCTTTCTTT.

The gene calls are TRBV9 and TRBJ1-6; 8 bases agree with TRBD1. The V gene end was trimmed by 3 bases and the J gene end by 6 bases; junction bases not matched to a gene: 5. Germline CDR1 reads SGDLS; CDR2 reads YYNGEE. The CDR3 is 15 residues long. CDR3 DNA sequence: TGTGCCAGCAGCGCGGGGGACAGGTTTAATTCACCCCTCCACTTT. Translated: CASSAGDRFNSPLHF.

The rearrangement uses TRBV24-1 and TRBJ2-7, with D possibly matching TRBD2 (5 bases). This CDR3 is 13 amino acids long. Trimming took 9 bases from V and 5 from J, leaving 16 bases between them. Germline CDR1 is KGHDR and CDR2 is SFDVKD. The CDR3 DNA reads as TGTGCCACCTCCCGAGGAGGTTCTCACGAGCAGTACTTC. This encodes CATSRGGSHEQYF.

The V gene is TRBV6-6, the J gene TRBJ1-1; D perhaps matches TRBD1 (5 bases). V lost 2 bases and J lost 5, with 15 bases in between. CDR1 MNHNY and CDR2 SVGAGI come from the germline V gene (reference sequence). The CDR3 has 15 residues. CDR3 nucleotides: TGTGCCAGCAGTTACCGGGGGTCCGAGGGGACTGAAGCTTTCTTT. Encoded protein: CASSYRGSEGTEAFF.

CDR3 loop: CASRNFRGPYGYTF. CDR3 nucleotides: TGTGCCAGCAGAAACTTCAGGGGTCCCTATGGCTACACCTTC. This rearrangement joins TRBV28 to TRBJ1-2, with a weak D call TRBD1 (6 bases). V lost 6 bases, J lost 4 bases, and 15 bases lay in between. This CDR3 spans 14 amino acids. Germline V gene lookup returns CDR1 MDHEN and CDR2 SYDVKM.

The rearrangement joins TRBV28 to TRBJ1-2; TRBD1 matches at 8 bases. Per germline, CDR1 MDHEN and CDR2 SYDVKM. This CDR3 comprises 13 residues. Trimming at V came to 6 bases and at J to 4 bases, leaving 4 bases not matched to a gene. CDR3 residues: CASRGDRIYGYTF. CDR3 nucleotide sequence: TGTGCCAGCAGGGGGGACAGGATCTATGGCTACACCTTC.

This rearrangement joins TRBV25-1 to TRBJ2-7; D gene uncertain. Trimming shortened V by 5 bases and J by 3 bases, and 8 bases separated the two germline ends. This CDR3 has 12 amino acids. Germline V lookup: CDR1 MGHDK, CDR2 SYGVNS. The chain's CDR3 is CASSPNSYEQYF. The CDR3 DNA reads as TGTGCCAGCAGTCCGAATAGCTACGAGCAGTACTTC.

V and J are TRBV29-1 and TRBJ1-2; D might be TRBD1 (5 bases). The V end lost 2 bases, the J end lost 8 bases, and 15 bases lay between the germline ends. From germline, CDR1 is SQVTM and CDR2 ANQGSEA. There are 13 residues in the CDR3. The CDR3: CSVERVQGLGYTF. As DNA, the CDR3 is TGCAGCGTTGAAAGAGTCCAGGGCCTCGGCTACACCTTC. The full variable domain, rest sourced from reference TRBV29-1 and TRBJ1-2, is SAVISQKPSRDICQRGTSLTIQCQVDSQVTMMFWYRQQPGQSLTLIATANQGSEATYESGFVIDKFPISRPNLTFSTLTVSNMSPEDSSIYLCSVERVQGLGYTFGSGTRLTVV.

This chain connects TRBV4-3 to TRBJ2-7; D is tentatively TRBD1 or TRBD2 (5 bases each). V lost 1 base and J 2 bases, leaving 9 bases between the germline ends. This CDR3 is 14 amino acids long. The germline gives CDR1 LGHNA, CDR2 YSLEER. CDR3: CASSQVQGPYEQYF. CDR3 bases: TGCGCCAGCAGCCAAGTCCAGGGACCCTACGAGCAGTACTTC.

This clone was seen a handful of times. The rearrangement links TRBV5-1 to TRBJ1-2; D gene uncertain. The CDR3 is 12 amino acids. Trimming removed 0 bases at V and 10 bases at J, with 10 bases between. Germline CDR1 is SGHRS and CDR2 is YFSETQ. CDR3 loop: CASSLVATDYTF. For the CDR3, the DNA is TGCGCCAGCAGCTTGGTTGCTACAGACTACACCTTC. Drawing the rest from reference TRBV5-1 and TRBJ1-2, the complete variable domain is KAGVTQTPRYLIKTRGQQVTLSCSPISGHRSVSWYQQTPGQGLQFLFEYFSETQRNKGNFPGRFSGRQFSNSRSEMNVSTLELGDSALYLCASSLVATDYTFGSGTRLTVV.

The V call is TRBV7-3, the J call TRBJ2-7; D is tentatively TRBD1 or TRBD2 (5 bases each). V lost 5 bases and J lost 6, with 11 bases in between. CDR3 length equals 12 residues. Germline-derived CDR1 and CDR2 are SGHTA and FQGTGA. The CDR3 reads CASSPGTSEQYF. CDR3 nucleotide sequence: TGTGCCAGCAGCCCCGGGACGAGCGAGCAGTACTTC.

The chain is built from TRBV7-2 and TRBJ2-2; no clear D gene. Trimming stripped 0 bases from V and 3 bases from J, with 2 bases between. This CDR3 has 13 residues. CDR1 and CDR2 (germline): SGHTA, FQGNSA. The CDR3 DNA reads TGTGCCAGCAGCTTAGCGCACACCGGGGAGCTGTTTTTT. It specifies CASSLAHTGELFF.

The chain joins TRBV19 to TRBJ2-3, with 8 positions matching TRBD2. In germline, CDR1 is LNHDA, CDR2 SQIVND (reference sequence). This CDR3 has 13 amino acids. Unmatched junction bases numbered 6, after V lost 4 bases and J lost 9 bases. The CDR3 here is CASSTPGGRTQYF. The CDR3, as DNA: TGTGCCAGTAGTACCCCGGGCGGGAGGACGCAGTATTTT.

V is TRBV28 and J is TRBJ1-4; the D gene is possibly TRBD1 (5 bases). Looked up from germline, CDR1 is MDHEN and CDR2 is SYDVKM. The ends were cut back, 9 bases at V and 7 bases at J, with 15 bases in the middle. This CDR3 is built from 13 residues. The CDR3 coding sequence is TGTGCCAGTATCCGATTAGGGACTGAAAAACTGTTTTTT. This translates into CASIRLGTEKLFF. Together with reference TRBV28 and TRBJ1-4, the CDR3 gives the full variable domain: DVKVTQSSRYLVKRTGEKVFLECVQDMDHENMFWYRQDPGLGLRLIYFSYDVKMKEKGDIPEGYSVSREKKERFSLILESASTNQTSMYLCASIRLGTEKLFFGSGTQLSVL.

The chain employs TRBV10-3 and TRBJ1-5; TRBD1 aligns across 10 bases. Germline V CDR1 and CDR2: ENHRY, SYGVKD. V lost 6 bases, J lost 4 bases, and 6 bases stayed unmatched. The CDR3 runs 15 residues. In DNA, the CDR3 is TGTGCCATCAGCGCCGGGACAGGGGATAATCAGCCCCAGCATTTT. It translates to CAISAGTGDNQPQHF.

The CDR3 spells CASSLARLNSNQPQHF. The CDR3 DNA follows: TGTGCCAGCAGCTTGGCCAGGCTGAATAGCAATCAGCCCCAGCATTTT. The J gene is TRBJ1-5, the V gene TRBV7-8, with D unresolved. The germline V and J ends were trimmed by 3 bases and 0 bases, with 12 bases remaining between them. This CDR3 region has 16 residues. Germline-derived CDR1 and CDR2 are SGHVS and FQNEAQ.

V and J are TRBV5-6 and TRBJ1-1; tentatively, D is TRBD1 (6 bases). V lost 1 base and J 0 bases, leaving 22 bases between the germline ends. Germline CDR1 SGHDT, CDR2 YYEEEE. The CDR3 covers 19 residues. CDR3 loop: CASSLKYRGAPFMNTEAFF. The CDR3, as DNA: TGTGCCAGCAGCTTGAAATATCGGGGGGCTCCCTTTATGAACACTGAAGCTTTCTTT.

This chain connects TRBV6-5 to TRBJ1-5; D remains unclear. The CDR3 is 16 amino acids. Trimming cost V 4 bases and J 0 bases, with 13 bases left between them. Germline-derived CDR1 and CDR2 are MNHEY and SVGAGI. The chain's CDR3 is CASSSGPYNSNQPQHF. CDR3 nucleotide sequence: TGTGCCAGCAGTTCCGGACCGTACAATAGCAATCAGCCCCAGCATTTT.

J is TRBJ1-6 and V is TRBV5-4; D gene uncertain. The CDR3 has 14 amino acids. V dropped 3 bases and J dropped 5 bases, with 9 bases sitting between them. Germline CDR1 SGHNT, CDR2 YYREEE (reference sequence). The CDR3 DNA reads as TGTGCCAGCAGCTCTAGTACAGATAATTCACCCCTCCACTTT. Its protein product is CASSSSTDNSPLHF.